This paragraph covers one T cell receptor (beta chain) sequence. Its antigen is not identified. Combined were second doses at about 4 or about 12 weeks. These data belong to a study of T cell responses to AZD1222 COVID-19 vaccine. Broader study findings: Spike was spanned by vaccine-associated CD4 TCRs, with dominance at 160-218 and 743-854. Nearly half of unique spike-specific TCRs reportedly avoided B.1.351 and B.1.1.7 mutated regions.

The CDR3 runs 16 residues. Germline CDR1 is KGHDR and CDR2 is SFDVKD. The J segment lost 7 bases and the V segment lost 1 base, leaving 7 bases of the junction unmatched. Clones were read by immunoSEQ multiplex PCR, and TCRdb kept only the in-frame ones, dropping some. The sample gives about 140,000 clones, 88% of which show up once; 2.5% to 3.5% is in the top ten. The sample was peripheral blood, taken 28 days after the second AZD1222 dose. The sequence came from an adult who received the AZD1222 COVID-19 vaccine. The V and J genes are TRBV24-1 and TRBJ2-1, with 9 nucleotides matching TRBD2. The CDR3 is CATSDFTSGSLNEQFF. DNA of the CDR3: TGTGCCACCAGTGATTTCACTAGCGGGTCGCTGAATGAGCAGTTCTTC.